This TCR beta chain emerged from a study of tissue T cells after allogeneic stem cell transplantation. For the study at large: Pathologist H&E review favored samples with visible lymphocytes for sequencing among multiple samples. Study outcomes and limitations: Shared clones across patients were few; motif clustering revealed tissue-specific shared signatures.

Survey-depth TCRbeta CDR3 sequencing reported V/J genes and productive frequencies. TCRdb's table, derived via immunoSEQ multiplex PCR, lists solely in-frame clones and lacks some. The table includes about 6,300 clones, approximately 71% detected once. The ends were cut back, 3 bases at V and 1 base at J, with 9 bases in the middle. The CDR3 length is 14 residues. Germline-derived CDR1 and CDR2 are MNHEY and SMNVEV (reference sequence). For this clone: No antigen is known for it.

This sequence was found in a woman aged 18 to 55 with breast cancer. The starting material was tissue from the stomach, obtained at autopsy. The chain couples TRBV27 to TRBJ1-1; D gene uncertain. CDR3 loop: CASSFGLPNTEAFF. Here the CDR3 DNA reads TGTGCCAGCAGTTTTGGGCTCCCGAACACTGAAGCTTTCTTT.